Each of the 28 T cell receptor beta chains below was sequenced from the same sample in a study of low-dose radiotherapy and immunotherapy resistance in tumors. TCRs underwent 20 PCR cycles of amplification with a constant-region primer and V-primer adapter. In TCRdb, the reads were re-called with MiXCR into one record per CDR3 protein. Counted here are roughly 50,000 distinct CDR3 sequences, approximately 33% occurring once; the ten biggest clones make up less than 9.5%. Time point reported: after trial treatment. Treatment specified: LDRT plus nivolumab, ipilimumab, low-dose cyclophosphamide and aspirin (RACIN trial). The sample was PBMCs, taken after low-dose radiotherapy plus immunotherapy. Receptor source: a male donor with rectosigmoid adenocarcinoma.

In this sample, this clonotype turned up once. This chain joins TRBV13 and TRBJ1-2, with 8 nucleotides matching TRBD1. Germline CDR1 PRHDT, CDR2 FYEKMQ (reference sequence). The V and J ends lost 5 bases and 2 bases, in that order; junction bases with no gene match: 4. The CDR3 is 14 amino acids. CDR3 bases: TGTGCCAGCAGCGTCAACAGGGGGAACTATGGCTACACCTTC. Translation: CASSVNRGNYGYTF.

This clonotype has ten or more counts. The chain is built from TRBV19 and TRBJ2-3; weak D call: TRBD1 (6 bases). The CDR3 has 13 residues. V was pared by 11 bases and J by 0 bases, with 12 bases between. CDR1 is LNHDA and CDR2 is SQIVND in the germline V gene (reference sequence). As DNA, the CDR3 is TGTGCCTGCCAGGGGCGAAGCACAGATACGCAGTATTTT. It translates to CACQGRSTDTQYF.

In this sample, this clonotype turned up many times. J is TRBJ2-1 and V is TRBV7-2; weak D call: TRBD2 (6 bases). Germline values: CDR1 SGHTA, CDR2 FQGNSA. This CDR3 has 13 amino acids. Trimming took off 4 bases at V and 3 bases at J, with 7 bases between the two ends. The CDR3 spells CASSSGGYNEQFF. As DNA, the CDR3 is TGTGCCAGCAGCTCCGGGGGCTACAATGAGCAGTTCTTC. Filled out from reference TRBV7-2 and TRBJ2-1, the complete variable domain reads GAGVSQSPSNKVTEKGKDVELRCDPISGHTALYWYRQSLGQGLEFLIYFQGNSAPDKSGLPSDRFSAERTGGSVSTLTIQRTQQEDSAVYLCASSSGGYNEQFFGPGTRLTVL.

This clonotype was seen repeatedly, ten times or more. This chain connects TRBV6-2 or TRBV6-3 to TRBJ2-3, with 9 nucleotides matching TRBD2. Germline V CDR1 and CDR2: MNHEY, SVGEGT. The CDR3 contains 17 residues. V shed 4 bases, J shed 0 bases, and the junction held 8 bases outside the gene matches. CDR3 sequence reads: CASSSPSRGGSTDTQYF. The CDR3 DNA follows: TGTGCCAGCAGTTCCCCATCGCGGGGGGGAAGCACAGATACGCAGTATTTT.

As regards this clonotype: Sequence at one end of the junction differs from germline and may be a read error. This chain links TRBV28 with TRBJ1-1; 9 bases are shared with TRBD1. Germline values: CDR1 MDHEN, CDR2 SYDVKM. The CDR3 totals 16 residues. CDR3 protein: CASANTPGTGNAEAFF. The CDR3 nucleotides are TGTGCCAGCGCTAATACCCCCGGGACAGGGAACGCTGAAGCTTTCTTT.

Regarding this clonotype: One base away lies a much larger clone, so this may be a sequencing read error. J is TRBJ1-5 and V is TRBV30; tentative D call: TRBD1 (6 bases). The CDR3 is 13 residues long. Germline V gives CDR1 GTSNPN, CDR2 SVGIG (reference sequence). The CDR3: CAWSPGQNQPKHF. The CDR3 nucleotides read TGTGCCTGGAGCCCAGGACAGAATCAGCCCAAGCATTTT.

This clonotype came up many times. The V call is TRBV5-4, the J call TRBJ2-5, with a possible D match to TRBD2 (6 bases). The germline V gene has CDR1 SGHNT and CDR2 YYREEE (reference sequence). V was trimmed by 7 bases and J by 3 bases, leaving 19 bases between them. The CDR3 consists of 15 residues. CDR3 nucleotide sequence: TGTGCCAGCGGCGGGAACGCCGGCATGGAAGAGACCCAGTACTTC. Amino acid sequence: CASGGNAGMEETQYF.

Worth noting for this clonotype: This likely came from a read error, as a far larger clone is one base away. This chain links TRBV6-2 or TRBV6-3 with TRBJ2-1; perhaps D is TRBD1 or TRBD2 (5 bases each). This CDR3 is 14 amino acids long. CDR1 MNHEY and CDR2 SVGEGT come from the germline V gene. V was shortened by 6 bases and J by 10 bases, with 19 bases between the two germline ends. The CDR3 protein is CASSWDGGYYEQFF. The CDR3 DNA reads TGTGCCAGCAGCTGGGACGGAGGATACTACGAGCAGTTCTTC.

The chain joins TRBV30 to TRBJ1-5; D gene unclear. The V gene's germline CDR1 is GTSNPN and CDR2 SVGIG (reference sequence). V lost 3 bases to trimming and J lost 7 bases, with 19 bases between them. This CDR3 is 15 amino acids long. DNA for the CDR3: TGTGCCTGGAGGAAATTCAGTTTCGGGCTGCAGCCCCAGCATTTT. It is translated as CAWRKFSFGLQPQHF.

This clonotype was counted at least ten times. J is TRBJ2-2 and V is TRBV29-1; D uncertain. This CDR3 region has 14 residues. Trimming shortened V by 4 bases and J by 0 bases, and 9 bases separated the two germline ends. Per germline, CDR1 SQVTM and CDR2 ANQGSEA. DNA of the CDR3: TGCAGCGTTGGGGCAGCCACGAACACCGGGGAGCTGTTTTTT. Protein: CSVGAATNTGELFF.

CDR3 protein: CASRGSRTGDTDTQYF. The CDR3 DNA reads as TGTGCCAGTAGAGGATCCCGGACAGGGGACACAGATACGCAGTATTTT. V is TRBV3-1 and J is TRBJ2-3; 9 bases are shared with TRBD1. Germline CDR1 reads LGHDT; CDR2 reads YNNKEL (reference sequence). The CDR3 runs to 16 residues. The ends lost 9 bases at V and 2 bases at J; junction bases unmatched: 12.

This clonotype was counted only a few times. The chain combines TRBV30 with TRBJ2-7; D not resolved. The germline V gene has CDR1 GTSNPN and CDR2 SVGIG (reference sequence). The CDR3 sequence is 13 residues long. V dropped 1 base and J dropped 5 bases, with 12 bases sitting between them. The CDR3: CAWSGGPANEQYF. The CDR3 nucleotides are TGTGCCTGGAGTGGAGGTCCAGCGAACGAGCAGTACTTC.

This clonotype turned up a few times. This CDR3 reads CASSLMGGYGYTF. The CDR3 DNA is TGTGCCAGCAGTTTGATGGGGGGCTATGGCTACACCTTC. The chain employs TRBV27 and TRBJ1-2, with D perhaps TRBD1 (5 bases). This CDR3 is 13 amino acids long. V shed 3 bases and J shed 4 bases, with 9 bases lying between them. Germline CDR1 MNHEY, CDR2 SMNVEV (reference sequence).

As regards this clonotype: A far bigger clonotype differs at one base, so this is likely a read error. This rearrangement joins TRBV9 to TRBJ2-7, with D perhaps TRBD2 (6 bases). The V end lost 0 bases, the J end lost 7 bases, and 17 bases lay between the germline ends. CDR1 and CDR2 from the germline V gene are SGDLS and YYNGEE. This CDR3 is built from 15 residues. The CDR3: CASSVGRGPYNEQYF. The CDR3, as DNA: TGTGCCAGCAGCGTAGGGAGGGGACCCTACAATGAGCAGTACTTC.

This clonotype was picked up a small number of times. The rearrangement uses TRBV7-2 and TRBJ2-3, with TRBD1 matching over 8 bases. J lost 11 bases, V lost 5 bases, and 12 bases had no gene match. Germline values: CDR1 SGHTA, CDR2 FQGNSA. This CDR3 spans 14 amino acids. This CDR3 is CASSPVKPGQEQYF. The CDR3 coding sequence is TGTGCCAGCAGCCCCGTTAAACCGGGACAGGAGCAGTATTTT.

The CDR3 region is CASSEARVGYGYTF. In DNA, the CDR3 is TGTGCCAGCAGTGAGGCCAGAGTGGGCTATGGCTACACCTTC. The rearrangement links TRBV6-8 to TRBJ1-2; D is uncertain. The CDR3 is 14 residues long. Deletions cut 5 bases from V and 4 bases from J, with 14 bases between. CDR1 is MNHGY, CDR2 SAAAGT, per germline.

This clonotype was detected ten times or more. V usage is TRBV5-1 and J usage is TRBJ2-1; TRBD1 aligns across 10 bases. V shed 3 bases and J 8 bases; nucleotides not matched to a gene: 2. The CDR3 covers 13 residues. CDR1 is SGHRS and CDR2 is YFSETQ in the germline V gene. CDR3 nucleotides: TGCGCCAGCAGCTCGGACAGGGGGTATGAGCAGTTCTTC. As protein: CASSSDRGYEQFF.

The genes are TRBV23-1 and TRBJ2-6; 7 bases agree with TRBD2. TRBV23-1 is flagged as an ORF with uncertain function. This CDR3 has 15 amino acids. V was pared by 10 bases and J by 0 bases, with 6 bases of the junction left unmatched. The DNA for the CDR3 is TGCGCCACCCCCTCGGGGGGCTCTGGGGCCAACGTCCTGACTTTC. Protein sequence: CATPSGGSGANVLTF.

This clonotype has at least ten counts. V and J are TRBV20-1 and TRBJ2-7, with 9 bases aligning to TRBD2. The V segment lost 0 bases and the J segment 5 bases; nucleotides outside the gene matches: 5. In germline, CDR1 is DFQATT, CDR2 SNEGSKA (reference sequence). There are 14 residues in the CDR3. This CDR3 is CSARDRAGGNEQYF. DNA for the CDR3: TGCAGTGCTAGAGACCGAGCGGGGGGTAACGAGCAGTACTTC.

This chain joins TRBV2 and TRBJ2-3, with D possibly matching TRBD2 (7 bases). Germline CDR1 and CDR2: SNHLY and FYNNEI. V was pared by 7 bases and J by 4 bases, with 21 bases between. The CDR3 sequence is 16 residues long. DNA for the CDR3: TGTGCCAGCATCTGGGCCCAAGGGGGGGCCCCAGATACGCAGTATTTT. Translated: CASIWAQGGAPDTQYF.

J is TRBJ2-4 and V is TRBV7-2, with 7 bases identical to TRBD1. The trim removed 4 bases at V and 5 bases at J, leaving 5 bases unmatched. This CDR3 has 14 residues. Germline-derived CDR1 and CDR2 are SGHTA and FQGNSA. This CDR3 is CASSYRQGQNIQYF. The CDR3 DNA reads as TGTGCCAGCAGCTATCGACAGGGTCAAAACATTCAGTACTTC.

The V gene is TRBV14, the J gene TRBJ2-1; D is unclear. This CDR3 has 13 residues. V dropped 5 bases and J dropped 9 bases, with 14 bases sitting between them. From germline, CDR1 is SGHDN and CDR2 FVKESK. The DNA of the CDR3 is TGTGCCAGCAGCGTTCGACTGTACGGTGAGCAGTTCTTC. It yields the protein CASSVRLYGEQFF.

The V and J genes are TRBV28 and TRBJ1-1; D is perhaps TRBD1 (6 bases). The germline CDR1 and CDR2 sequences are MDHEN and SYDVKM. The CDR3 consists of 14 residues. Between the trimmed V and J ends, which lost 7 bases and 5 bases, there was a span of 17 bases. In DNA form, the CDR3 reads TGTGCCAGCACCACTGCAGGGGTTCGGACTGAAGCTTTCTTT. It encodes CASTTAGVRTEAFF.

This clonotype was seen repeatedly, ten times or more. The chain employs TRBV28 and TRBJ2-3, with 16 bases fitting TRBD2. Losses at the gene ends were 7 bases for V and 6 bases for J; bases not matched to a gene: 16. Germline V gives CDR1 MDHEN, CDR2 SYDVKM. The CDR3 has 19 residues. The CDR3 DNA reads as TGTGCCAGCATCCCCATCAAGGGGACTAGCGGGAGGGGGATGGATACGCAGTATTTT. Protein: CASIPIKGTSGRGMDTQYF.

Note on this clonotype: It is likely a read error: a sequence one base away is far more abundant. The CDR3 reads CASSLAKGAYNEQYF. DNA for the CDR3: TGTGCCAGCAGCTTAGCGAAAGGGGCCTACAATGAGCAGTACTTC. V usage is TRBV7-9 and J usage is TRBJ2-7; possibly TRBD1 for D (5 bases). Deletions cut 0 bases from V and 7 bases from J, with 16 bases between. The CDR3 spans 15 residues. CDR1 is SEHNR, CDR2 FQNEAQ, per germline (reference sequence).

This clonotype was seen only a few times. The CDR3 protein is CASSPGLNTDTQYF. CDR3 in DNA: TGCGCCAGCAGCCCGGGACTGAACACAGATACGCAGTATTTT. The chain combines TRBV5-1 with TRBJ2-3; a possible D gene is TRBD2 (6 bases). From germline, CDR1 is SGHRS and CDR2 YFSETQ. Trimming stripped 4 bases from V and 2 bases from J, with 11 bases between. The CDR3 spans 14 residues.

V usage is TRBV10-3 and J usage is TRBJ1-5; D ambiguous. CDR3 size: 15 residues. Germline CDR1 is ENHRY and CDR2 is SYGVKD. The ends were cut back, 0 bases at V and 2 bases at J, with 8 bases in the middle. Here the CDR3 reads CAISESTGGNQPQHF. CDR3 sequence (DNA): TGTGCCATCAGTGAGTCGACGGGAGGCAATCAGCCCCAGCATTTT.

This clonotype was picked up many times. The chain links TRBV10-3 to TRBJ2-7, with no clear D. The CDR3 totals 14 residues. Germline CDR1 is ENHRY and CDR2 is SYGVKD. Trimming removed 0 bases from V and 0 bases from J, with 6 bases in between. The CDR3 region has the DNA TGTGCCATCAGTGAGTCGCCGTACTCCTACGAGCAGTACTTC. This encodes CAISESPYSYEQYF.